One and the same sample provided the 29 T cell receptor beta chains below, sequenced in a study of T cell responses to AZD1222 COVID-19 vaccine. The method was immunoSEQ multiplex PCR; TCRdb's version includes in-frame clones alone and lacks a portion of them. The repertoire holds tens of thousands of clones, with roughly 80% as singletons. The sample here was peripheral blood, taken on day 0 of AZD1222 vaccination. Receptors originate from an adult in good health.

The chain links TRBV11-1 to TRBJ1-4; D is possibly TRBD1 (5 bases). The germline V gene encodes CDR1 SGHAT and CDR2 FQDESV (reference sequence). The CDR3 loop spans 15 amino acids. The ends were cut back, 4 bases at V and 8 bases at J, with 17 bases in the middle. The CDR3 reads CASSWDSGSNEKLFF. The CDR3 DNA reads TGTGCCAGCAGCTGGGACTCCGGGTCCAACGAAAAACTGTTTTTT.

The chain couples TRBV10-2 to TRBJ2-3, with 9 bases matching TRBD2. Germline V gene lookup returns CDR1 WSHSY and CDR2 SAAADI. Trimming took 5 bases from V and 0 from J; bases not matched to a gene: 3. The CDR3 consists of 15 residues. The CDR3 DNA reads TGCGCCAGCAGTTTGACTAGCGGTAGCACAGATACGCAGTATTTT. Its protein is CASSLTSGSTDTQYF.

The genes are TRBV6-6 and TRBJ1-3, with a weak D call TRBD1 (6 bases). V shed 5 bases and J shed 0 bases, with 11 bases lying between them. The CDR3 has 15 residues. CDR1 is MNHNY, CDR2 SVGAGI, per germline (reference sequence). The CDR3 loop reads CASSRSTGSGNTIYF. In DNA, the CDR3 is TGTGCCAGCAGTCGATCGACAGGCTCTGGAAACACCATATATTTT.

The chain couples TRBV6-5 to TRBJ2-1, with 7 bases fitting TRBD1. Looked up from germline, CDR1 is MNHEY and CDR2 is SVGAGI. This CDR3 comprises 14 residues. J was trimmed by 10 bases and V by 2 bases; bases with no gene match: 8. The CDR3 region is CASSYGQGVGEQFF. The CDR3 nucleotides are TGTGCCAGCAGTTACGGCCAGGGGGTAGGAGAGCAGTTCTTC.

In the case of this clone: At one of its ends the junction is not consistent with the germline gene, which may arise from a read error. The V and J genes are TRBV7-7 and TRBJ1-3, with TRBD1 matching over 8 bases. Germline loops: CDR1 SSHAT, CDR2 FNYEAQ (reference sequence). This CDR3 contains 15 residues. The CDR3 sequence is CASSPGQGPGNTIYF. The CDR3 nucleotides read TGTGCTAGCAGCCCCGGACAGGGACCGGGAAACACCATATATTTT.

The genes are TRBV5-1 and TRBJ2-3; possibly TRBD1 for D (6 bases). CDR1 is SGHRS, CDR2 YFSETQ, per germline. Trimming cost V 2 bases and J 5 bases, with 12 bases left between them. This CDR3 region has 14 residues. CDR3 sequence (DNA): TGCGCCAGCAGCTTCAACAGGGAGAGAGATACGCAGTATTTT. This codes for CASSFNRERDTQYF.

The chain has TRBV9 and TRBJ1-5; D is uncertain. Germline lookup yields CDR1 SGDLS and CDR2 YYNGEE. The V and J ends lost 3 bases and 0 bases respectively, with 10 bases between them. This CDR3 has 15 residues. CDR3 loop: CASSAGGFSNQPQHF. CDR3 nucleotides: TGTGCCAGCAGCGCCGGAGGGTTTAGCAATCAGCCCCAGCATTTT.

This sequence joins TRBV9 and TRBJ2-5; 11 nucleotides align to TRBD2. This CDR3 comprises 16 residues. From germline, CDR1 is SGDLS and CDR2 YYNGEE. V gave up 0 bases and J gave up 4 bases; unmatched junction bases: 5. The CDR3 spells CASSVAGLAGRETQYF. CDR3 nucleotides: TGTGCCAGCAGCGTAGCAGGACTAGCGGGTCGAGAGACCCAGTACTTC.

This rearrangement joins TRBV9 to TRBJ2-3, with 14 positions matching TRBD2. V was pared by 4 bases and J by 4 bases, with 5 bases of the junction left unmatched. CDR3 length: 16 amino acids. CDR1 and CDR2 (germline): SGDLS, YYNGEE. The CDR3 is CASSPRTSGGSDTQYF. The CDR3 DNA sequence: TGTGCCAGCAGCCCTCGGACTAGCGGGGGGTCAGATACGCAGTATTTT.

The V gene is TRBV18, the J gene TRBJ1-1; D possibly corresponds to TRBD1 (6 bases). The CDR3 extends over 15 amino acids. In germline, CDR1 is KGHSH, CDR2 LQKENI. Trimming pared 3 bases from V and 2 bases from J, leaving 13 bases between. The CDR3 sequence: CASSPPPGGNTEAFF. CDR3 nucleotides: TGTGCCAGCTCACCCCCGCCGGGGGGCAACACTGAAGCTTTCTTT. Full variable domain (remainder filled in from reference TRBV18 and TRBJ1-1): NAGVMQNPRHLVRRRGQEARLRCSPMKGHSHVYWYRQLPEEGLKFMVYLQKENIIDESGMPKERFSAEFPKEGPSILRIQQVVRGDSAAYFCASSPPPGGNTEAFFGQGTRLTVV.

The CDR3 loop is CASSLRGGNQPQHF. The CDR3 region has the DNA TGTGCCAGCAGTCTCCGGGGGGGAAATCAGCCCCAGCATTTT. This rearrangement joins TRBV27 to TRBJ1-5, with D possibly TRBD1 on 5 matching bases. The CDR3 is 14 residues long. Trimming shortened V by 5 bases and J by 4 bases, and 12 bases separated the two germline ends. Germline-derived CDR1 and CDR2 are MNHEY and SMNVEV (reference sequence).

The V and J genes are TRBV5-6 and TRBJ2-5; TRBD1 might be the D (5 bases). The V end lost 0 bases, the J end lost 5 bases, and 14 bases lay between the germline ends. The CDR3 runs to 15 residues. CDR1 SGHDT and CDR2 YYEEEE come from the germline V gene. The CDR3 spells CASSLGQGRVETQYF. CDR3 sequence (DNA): TGTGCCAGCAGCTTGGGGCAGGGAAGGGTGGAGACCCAGTACTTC.

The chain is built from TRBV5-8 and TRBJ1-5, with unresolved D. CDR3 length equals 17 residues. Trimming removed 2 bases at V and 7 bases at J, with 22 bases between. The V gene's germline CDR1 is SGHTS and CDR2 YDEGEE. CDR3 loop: CASSFGYGSAFAQPQHF. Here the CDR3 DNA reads TGTGCCAGCAGCTTCGGGTACGGCAGCGCATTTGCCCAGCCCCAGCATTTT.

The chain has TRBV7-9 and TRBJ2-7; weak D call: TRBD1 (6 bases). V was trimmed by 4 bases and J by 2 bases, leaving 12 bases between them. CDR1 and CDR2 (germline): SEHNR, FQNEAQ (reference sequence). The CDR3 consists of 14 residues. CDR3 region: CASSSPTGPYEQYF. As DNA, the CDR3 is TGTGCCAGCAGCTCACCAACAGGGCCCTACGAGCAGTACTTC.

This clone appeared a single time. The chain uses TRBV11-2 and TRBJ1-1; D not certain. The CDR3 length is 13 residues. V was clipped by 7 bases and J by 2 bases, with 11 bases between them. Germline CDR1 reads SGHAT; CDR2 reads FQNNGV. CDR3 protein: CASTSPPNTEAFF. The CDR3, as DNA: TGTGCCAGCACCTCGCCCCCTAACACTGAAGCTTTCTTT.

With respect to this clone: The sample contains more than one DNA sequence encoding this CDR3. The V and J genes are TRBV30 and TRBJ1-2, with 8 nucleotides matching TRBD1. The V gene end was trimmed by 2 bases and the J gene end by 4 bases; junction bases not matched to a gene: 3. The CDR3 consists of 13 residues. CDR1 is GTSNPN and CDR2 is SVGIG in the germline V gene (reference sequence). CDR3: CAWSRDRPYGYTF. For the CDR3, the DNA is TGTGCCTGGAGTAGGGACAGGCCCTATGGCTACACCTTC.

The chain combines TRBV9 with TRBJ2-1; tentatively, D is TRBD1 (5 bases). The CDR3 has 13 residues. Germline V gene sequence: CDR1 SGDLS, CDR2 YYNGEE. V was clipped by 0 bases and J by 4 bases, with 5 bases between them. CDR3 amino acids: CASSVAGYNEQFF. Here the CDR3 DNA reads TGTGCCAGCAGCGTAGCAGGGTACAATGAGCAGTTCTTC.

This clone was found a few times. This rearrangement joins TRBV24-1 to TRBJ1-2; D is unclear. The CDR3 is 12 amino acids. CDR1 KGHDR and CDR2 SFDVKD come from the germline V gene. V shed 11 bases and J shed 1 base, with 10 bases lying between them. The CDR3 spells CASTAFNYGYTF. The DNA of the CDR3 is TGTGCCAGCACAGCGTTTAACTATGGCTACACCTTC.

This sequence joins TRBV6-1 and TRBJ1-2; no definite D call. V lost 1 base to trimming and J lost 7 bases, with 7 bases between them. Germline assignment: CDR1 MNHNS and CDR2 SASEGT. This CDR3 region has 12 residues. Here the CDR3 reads CASSEGGVGYTF. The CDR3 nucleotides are TGTGCCAGCAGTGAAGGGGGAGTTGGCTACACCTTC.

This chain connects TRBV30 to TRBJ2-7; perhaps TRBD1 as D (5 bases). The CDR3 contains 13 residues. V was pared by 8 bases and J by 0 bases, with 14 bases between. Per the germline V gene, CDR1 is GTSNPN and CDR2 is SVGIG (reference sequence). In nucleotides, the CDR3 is TGTGCCGGGGATCAGGGTGGCTCCTACGAGCAGTACTTC. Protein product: CAGDQGGSYEQYF.

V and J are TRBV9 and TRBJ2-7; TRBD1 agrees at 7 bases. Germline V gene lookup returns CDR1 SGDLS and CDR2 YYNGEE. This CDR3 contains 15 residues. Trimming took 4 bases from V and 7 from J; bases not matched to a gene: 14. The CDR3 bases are TGTGCCAGCAGCCTAGGGGGCGCGAGGTTCGGGGAGCAGTACTTC. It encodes CASSLGGARFGEQYF. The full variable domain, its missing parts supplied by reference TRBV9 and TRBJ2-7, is DSGVTQTPKHLITATGQRVTLRCSPRSGDLSVYWYQQSLDQGLQFLIQYYNGEERAKGNILERFSAQQFPDLHSELNLSSLELGDSALYFCASSLGGARFGEQYFGPGTRLTVT.

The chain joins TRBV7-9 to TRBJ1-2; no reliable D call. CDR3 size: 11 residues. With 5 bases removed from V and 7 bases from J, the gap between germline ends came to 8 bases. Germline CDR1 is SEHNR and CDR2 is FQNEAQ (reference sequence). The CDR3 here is CASSGRAGYTF. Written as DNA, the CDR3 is TGTGCCAGCAGCGGCCGGGCTGGCTACACCTTC.

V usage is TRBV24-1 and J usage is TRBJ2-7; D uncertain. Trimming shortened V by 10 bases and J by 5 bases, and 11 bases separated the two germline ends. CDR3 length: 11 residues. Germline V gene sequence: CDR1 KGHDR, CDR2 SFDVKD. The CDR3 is CATALENEQYF. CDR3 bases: TGTGCCACGGCGCTTGAGAACGAGCAGTACTTC.

The CDR3 loop is CASRDRLNTGELFF. In nucleotides, the CDR3 is TGTGCCAGCAGAGACAGGCTCAACACCGGGGAGCTGTTTTTT. The chain uses TRBV9 and TRBJ2-2; the D gene is possibly TRBD1 (6 bases). The germline V gene has CDR1 SGDLS and CDR2 YYNGEE. Trimming stripped 5 bases from V and 2 bases from J, with 10 bases between. This CDR3 has 14 residues.

The CDR3 region has the DNA TGTGCCAGCAGTTTTGACAGGGGAAACTATGGCTACACCTTC. Amino acids: CASSFDRGNYGYTF. This chain uses TRBV2 with TRBJ1-2; 8 bases line up with TRBD1. The CDR3 extends over 14 amino acids. V dropped 5 bases and J dropped 2; count of bases not matched to a gene: 4. Per germline, CDR1 SNHLY and CDR2 FYNNEI.

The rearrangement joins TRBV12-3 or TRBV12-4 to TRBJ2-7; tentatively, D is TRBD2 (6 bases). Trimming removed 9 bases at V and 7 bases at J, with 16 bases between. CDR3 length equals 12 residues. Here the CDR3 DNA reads TGTGCCAGTAATCAAGGTGCGGGAGAGCAGTACTTC. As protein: CASNQGAGEQYF.

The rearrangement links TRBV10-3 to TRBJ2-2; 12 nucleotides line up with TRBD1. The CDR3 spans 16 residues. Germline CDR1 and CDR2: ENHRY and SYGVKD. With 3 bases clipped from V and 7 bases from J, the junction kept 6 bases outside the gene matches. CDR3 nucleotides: TGTGCCATCAGTGAATGGGGACAGGGGGCCGGCGGGGAGCTGTTTTTT. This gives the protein CAISEWGQGAGGELFF.

The CDR3 coding sequence is TGTGCCAGCTTTTCCGGAGGGACAGGGGATAACAATGAGCAGTTCTTC. It codes for CASFSGGTGDNNEQFF. The chain is built from TRBV5-4 and TRBJ2-1; 10 positions match TRBD1. Looked up from germline, CDR1 is SGHNT and CDR2 is YYREEE (reference sequence). CDR3 size: 16 residues. Trimming removed 7 bases from V and 5 bases from J; junction bases left unmatched: 12. The full variable domain, its missing parts supplied by reference TRBV5-4 and TRBJ2-1, is ETGVTQSPTHLIKTRGQQVTLRCSSQSGHNTVSWYQQALGQGPQFIFQYYREEENGRGNFPPRFSGLQFPNYSSELNVNALELDDSALYLCASFSGGTGDNNEQFFGPGTRLTVL.

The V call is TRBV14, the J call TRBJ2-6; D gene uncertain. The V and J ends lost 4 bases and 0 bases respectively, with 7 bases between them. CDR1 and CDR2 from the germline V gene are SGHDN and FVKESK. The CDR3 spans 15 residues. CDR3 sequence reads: CASSPVGSGANVLTF. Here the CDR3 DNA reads TGTGCCAGCAGCCCTGTTGGCTCTGGGGCCAACGTCCTGACTTTC.